Sequencing of this T cell receptor (beta chain) was carried out in a study of shared clonotypes between healthy human individuals. The CDR3 runs 15 residues. In germline, CDR1 is SEHNR, CDR2 FQNEAQ (reference sequence). Every subset had its genomic DNA shared out evenly among several immunoSEQ plates. On ten immunoSEQ deep assay plates, unsorted PBMC DNA was sequenced. Clones were sequenced by immunoSEQ multiplex PCR, and TCRdb holds only the in-frame ones, with some missing. The data show about 490,000 clones, with approximately 81% seen just once and 12% held by the top ten. As concerns this clone: Its specificity is unknown.

Each of the donors was a healthy adult who was HIV-negative and had not had a recent acute infection or vaccination. The study's findings and limits: Researchers sampled blood only, noting tissue repertoires likely differ.

V gene TRBV7-9 combines with J gene TRBJ2-3; D remains ambiguous. The DNA end lines up better with TRBJ1-5; the J call may be wrong. The origin of this receptor is a woman in her 40s in good health. Some clones in this sample may be carry-over from other donors' samples. The sample was PBMCs. The CDR3 nucleotides are TGTGCCAGCAGCTTAGGGGTAGCACACACAGATACGCAGCATTTT. Translating it yields CASSLGVAHTDTQHF.